These 26 T cell receptor beta chains share one sample of origin, sequenced in a study of regulatory T cells in long-lasting Graves disease (dated by TCRdb to 2020 to 2022). The sample's time point label is to be understood as: persistent/refractory GD, antithyroid drugs over 5 years with positive TRAb. For both TCR sequencing and RNA sequencing, RNA was extracted from PBMCs using TRIzol. Libraries came from multiplex PCR. The instrument given in TCRdb is Illumina HiSeq 4000. To build TCR beta libraries, CDR3 regions were amplified by Arm-PCR using iRepertoire HTBI primers. The public sequencing data were trimmed at Q25 with fastp and processed into clonotypes with MiXCR by TCRdb, which kept only in-frame beta chains. Duplicate CDR3 protein sequences are folded into a single record with the most common DNA and genes. In all, the sample holds some 420,000 distinct CDR3 sequences, and 22% of those were seen once. Roughly 13% of the sample rests with the top ten.

The source material was peripheral blood mononuclear cells (PBMCs), sampled when the disease was refractory, from a patient treated with antithyroid drugs. These receptors were collected from a female donor with Graves disease.

This clonotype was counted many times. This chain joins TRBV6-1 and TRBJ1-5; 7 nucleotides agree with TRBD1. The V and J ends lost 7 bases and 1 base, in that order; junction bases with no gene match: 10. The CDR3 loop spans 16 amino acids. Looked up from germline, CDR1 is MNHNS and CDR2 is SASEGT. Here the CDR3 reads CASTQRGPGSNQPQHF. The CDR3 DNA reads as TGTGCCAGCACCCAAAGGGGGCCGGGAAGCAATCAGCCCCAGCATTTT.

This clonotype was seen repeatedly, ten times or more. The V gene is TRBV12-3 or TRBV12-4, the J gene TRBJ2-7; TRBD2 is a possible D gene (6 bases). Deletions cut 7 bases from V and 1 base from J, with 14 bases between. CDR3 length equals 14 residues. CDR3 sequence (DNA): TGTGCCAGCAACGGCCATCGGGGGTCCTACGAGCAGTACTTC. It translates to CASNGHRGSYEQYF.

The CDR3 DNA sequence: TGTGCCAGCAGCGGGGTAGCGGGAGGGTACGAGCAGTACTTC. Protein sequence: CASSGVAGGYEQYF. The chain combines TRBV7-9 with TRBJ2-7; 11 bases map to TRBD2. Germline CDR1 is SEHNR and CDR2 is FQNEAQ (reference sequence). After removal of 5 bases from V and 4 bases from J, the junction contained 4 bases not matched to a gene. CDR3 length: 14 residues.

This clonotype occurred many times. The CDR3: CSGAVLYGYTF. CDR3 nucleotides: TGCAGCGGGGCGGTGCTCTATGGCTACACCTTC. V usage is TRBV20-1 and J usage is TRBJ1-2; D perhaps matches TRBD1 (5 bases). Germline lookup yields CDR1 DFQATT and CDR2 SNEGSKA (reference sequence). This CDR3 has 11 residues.

The CDR3 DNA follows: TGTGCCAGCAGTAACCGGGACAGGGGCAGCAACTATGGCTACACCTTC. This encodes CASSNRDRGSNYGYTF. The rearrangement joins TRBV28 to TRBJ1-2, with 10 positions matching TRBD1. The CDR3 is 16 amino acids. The germline CDR1 and CDR2 sequences are MDHEN and SYDVKM. V lost 5 bases and J lost 2; bases outside the gene matches: 8.

The rearrangement uses TRBV27 and TRBJ2-5; tentative D call: TRBD2 (6 bases). Trimming pared 9 bases from V and 5 bases from J, leaving 22 bases between. The germline V gene has CDR1 MNHEY and CDR2 SMNVEV (reference sequence). The CDR3 covers 15 residues. DNA of the CDR3: TGTGCCAGACCATTGACGGGAGTCCCTCGGGAGACCCAGTACTTC. Its protein product is CARPLTGVPRETQYF.

This clonotype was found many times. The chain uses TRBV2 and TRBJ2-7, with D perhaps matching TRBD1 (6 bases). CDR3 size: 15 residues. Germline CDR1 is SNHLY and CDR2 is FYNNEI. The V end lost 3 bases, the J end lost 4 bases, and 16 bases lay between the germline ends. The chain's CDR3 is CASSDQGSTSYEQYF. The DNA for the CDR3 is TGTGCCAGCAGTGACCAGGGGTCTACTAGTTACGAGCAGTACTTC.

This clonotype came up many times. The chain recombines TRBV28 with TRBJ1-1; no clear D gene. The CDR3 totals 15 residues. Germline loops: CDR1 MDHEN, CDR2 SYDVKM. With 2 bases removed from V and 1 base from J, the gap between germline ends came to 11 bases. CDR3 nucleotide sequence: TGTGCCAGCAGTTTACCCACTAGAGGGAACACTGAAGCTTTCTTT. Its translation is CASSLPTRGNTEAFF.

This clonotype was counted a few times. The chain employs TRBV20-1 and TRBJ2-5; no definite D call. The CDR3 runs 12 residues. In germline, CDR1 is DFQATT, CDR2 SNEGSKA (reference sequence). V lost 3 bases to trimming and J lost 1 base, with 6 bases between them. In nucleotides, the CDR3 is TGCAGTGCTAGGGCCGTCCAAGAGACCCAGTACTTC. Translated, it gives CSARAVQETQYF.

Only a few counts were recorded for this clonotype. The V gene is TRBV5-4, the J gene TRBJ2-2, with 10 bases fitting TRBD1. Germline CDR1 is SGHNT and CDR2 is YYREEE (reference sequence). There are 16 residues in the CDR3. The J segment lost 6 bases and the V segment lost 4 bases, leaving 9 bases of the junction unmatched. The CDR3 nucleotides are TGTGCCAGCAGCCCCCGACAGGGGGCTTCCTCCGGGGAGCTGTTTTTT. Encoded protein: CASSPRQGASSGELFF.

This clonotype was seen more than once but under ten times. A read error is possible here, since a much larger clone lies one base away. The chain employs TRBV28 and TRBJ2-7, with D maybe TRBD1 (7 bases). From germline, CDR1 is MDHEN and CDR2 SYDVKM. This CDR3 has 15 residues. Trimming removed 7 bases from V and 3 bases from J, with 19 bases in between. The CDR3: CASTPGGGDGYEQYF. DNA for the CDR3: TGTGCCAGCACTCCAGGAGGGGGCGATGGCTACGAGCAGTACTTC.

This clonotype was seen ten or more times. CDR3 coding DNA: TGTGCCAGCAGCTTTGCAGGGCAGATGGGCTACACCTTC. As protein: CASSFAGQMGYTF. The chain employs TRBV7-9 and TRBJ1-2, with D possibly being TRBD1 (5 bases). V was pared by 3 bases and J by 8 bases, with 13 bases between. CDR3 length: 13 amino acids. Germline CDR1 reads SEHNR; CDR2 reads FQNEAQ (reference sequence).

This clonotype was picked up many times. V usage is TRBV28 and J usage is TRBJ1-2; D may be TRBD1 (6 bases). The germline CDR1 and CDR2 sequences are MDHEN and SYDVKM. Trimming stripped 3 bases from V and 8 bases from J, with 13 bases between. This CDR3 spans 13 amino acids. CDR3 coding DNA: TGTGCCAGCAGTTTTCAGGGGATCAGAGGCTACACCTTC. It encodes CASSFQGIRGYTF.

With regard to this clonotype: A much larger clone lies a single base off, so this may be a read error. The chain couples TRBV28 to TRBJ2-7; TRBD1 matches at 9 bases. The trim removed 5 bases at V and 9 bases at J, leaving 17 bases unmatched. The CDR3 length is 16 residues. Germline lookup yields CDR1 MDHEN and CDR2 SYDVKM. CDR3 sequence (DNA): TGTGCCAGCAGTCGGGACAGGGCGGTTAAGTTAGCTGCGCAGTACTTC. As protein: CASSRDRAVKLAAQYF.

As DNA, the CDR3 is TGCGCCAGCAGCTTGATGACAGGGTCGAACATTCAGTACTTC. Protein product: CASSLMTGSNIQYF. The J gene is TRBJ2-4, the V gene TRBV5-1, with 7 bases fitting TRBD1. V was pared by 1 base and J by 7 bases, with 5 bases of the junction left unmatched. Germline V gene lookup returns CDR1 SGHRS and CDR2 YFSETQ. The CDR3 length is 14 residues.

This clonotype appeared many times. The chain recombines TRBV7-9 with TRBJ1-2; the D is unclear. Germline V lookup: CDR1 SEHNR, CDR2 FQNEAQ (reference sequence). V shed 2 bases and J shed 5 bases, with 15 bases lying between them. CDR3 length equals 15 residues. The CDR3 here is CASSLQPDSSYGYTF. CDR3 DNA sequence: TGTGCCAGCAGCTTACAGCCAGATTCCTCTTATGGCTACACCTTC. The variable domain in full, completed from reference TRBV7-9 and TRBJ1-2, reads DTGVSQNPRHKITKRGQNVTFRCDPISEHNRLYWYRQTLGQGPEFLTYFQNEAQLEKSRLLSDRFSAERPKGSFSTLEIQRTEQGDSAMYLCASSLQPDSSYGYTFGSGTRLTVV.

The V and J genes are TRBV4-3 and TRBJ2-2; 14 bases are a match to TRBD2. The CDR3 spans 16 residues. CDR1 and CDR2 (germline): LGHNA, YSLEER. J lost 6 bases, V lost 0 bases, and 0 bases had no gene match. The CDR3 DNA follows: TGCGCCAGCAGCCAAGAGACTAGCGGGGGGGCCGGGGAGCTGTTTTTT. Its translation: CASSQETSGGAGELFF.

With regard to this clonotype: This may come from a read error, since a much larger clone is one base off. The final CDR3 position lacks the conserved phenylalanine or tryptophan, pointing to a likely read error. The chain recombines TRBV13 with TRBJ2-5; a possible D gene is TRBD1 (6 bases). This CDR3 comprises 12 residues. Between the trimmed V and J ends, which lost 10 bases and 1 base, there was a span of 10 bases. Germline V CDR1 and CDR2: PRHDT, FYEKMQ (reference sequence). The CDR3 sequence is CATGDIQETQYL. CDR3 nucleotides: TGTGCCACAGGGGACATCCAAGAGACCCAGTACCTC.

The chain combines TRBV5-1 with TRBJ1-2; D call uncertain. Trimming removed 0 bases at V and 10 bases at J, with 13 bases between. The CDR3 runs to 13 residues. Germline V lookup: CDR1 SGHRS, CDR2 YFSETQ. The CDR3 spells CASSLDPAGDYTF. In DNA, the CDR3 is TGCGCCAGCAGCTTGGATCCGGCCGGGGACTACACCTTC.

This clonotype was seen a handful of times. The rearrangement joins TRBV9 to TRBJ1-1, with D tentatively TRBD1 (6 bases). Trimming cost V 3 bases and J 6 bases, with 18 bases left between them. The CDR3 totals 15 residues. CDR1 and CDR2 from the germline V gene are SGDLS and YYNGEE. The CDR3 DNA reads TGTGCCAGCAGCGGGGGGGCCTTTAGTAGCGCTGAAGCTTTCTTT. It yields the protein CASSGGAFSSAEAFF.

The chain has TRBV6-1 and TRBJ1-6; 7 bases map to TRBD1. The junction had 7 bases not matched to a gene; V was cut back by 7 bases and J by 4 bases. Germline V gives CDR1 MNHNS, CDR2 SASEGT. The length of the CDR3 is 15 residues. This CDR3 is CASTDREEYNSPLHF. The CDR3 nucleotides are TGTGCCAGCACCGACAGGGAGGAATATAATTCACCCCTCCACTTT.

This chain connects TRBV6-1 to TRBJ2-4; 10 bases map to TRBD2. J gave up 3 bases and V 5 bases, and 7 bases lay outside the gene matches. This CDR3 is built from 16 residues. Germline loops: CDR1 MNHNS, CDR2 SASEGT. CDR3 DNA: TGTGCCAGCAGTCTCCGGACTAGCGGCGGCAAAAACATTCAGTACTTC. This codes for CASSLRTSGGKNIQYF.

This clonotype was recorded many times. The chain recombines TRBV24-1 with TRBJ1-1, with 8 bases that match TRBD1. Unmatched junction bases numbered 9, after V lost 5 bases and J lost 5 bases. CDR1 and CDR2 (germline): KGHDR, SFDVKD. The CDR3 length is 15 residues. The CDR3 reads CATSGRQGLVTEAFF. The CDR3 region has the DNA TGTGCCACCAGTGGCCGACAGGGGCTTGTAACTGAAGCTTTCTTT.

A few counts support this clonotype. This sequence joins TRBV6-1 and TRBJ2-7; D is uncertain. The length of the CDR3 is 15 residues. Trimming stripped 6 bases from V and 3 bases from J, with 18 bases between. Germline loops: CDR1 MNHNS, CDR2 SASEGT. For the CDR3, the DNA is TGTGCCAGCAGCCCCCGCCAGGTCTCAAACTACGAGCAGTACTTC. Its translation: CASSPRQVSNYEQYF.

This clonotype showed up many times. The V call is TRBV5-6, the J call TRBJ2-5; D is ambiguous. Trimming stripped 0 bases from V and 6 bases from J, with 3 bases between. The CDR3 is made up of 11 amino acids. CDR1 is SGHDT, CDR2 YYEEEE, per germline. CDR3 nucleotides: TGTGCCAGCAGCTTGGATAAGACCCAGTACTTC. It specifies CASSLDKTQYF. Full variable domain (remainder filled in from reference TRBV5-6 and TRBJ2-5): DAGVTQSPTHLIKTRGQQVTLRCSPKSGHDTVSWYQQALGQGPQFIFQYYEEEERQRGNFPDRFSGHQFPNYSSELNVNALLLGDSALYLCASSLDKTQYFGPGTRLLVL.

In its sample, this clonotype was seen many times. CDR3 loop: CATSDSSYEQYF. The CDR3 DNA reads as TGTGCCACCAGTGATTCCTCCTACGAGCAGTACTTC. The chain has TRBV24-1 and TRBJ2-7, with unresolved D. V shed 2 bases and J shed 0 bases, with 1 base lying between them. CDR1 KGHDR and CDR2 SFDVKD come from the germline V gene. The CDR3 loop spans 12 amino acids.